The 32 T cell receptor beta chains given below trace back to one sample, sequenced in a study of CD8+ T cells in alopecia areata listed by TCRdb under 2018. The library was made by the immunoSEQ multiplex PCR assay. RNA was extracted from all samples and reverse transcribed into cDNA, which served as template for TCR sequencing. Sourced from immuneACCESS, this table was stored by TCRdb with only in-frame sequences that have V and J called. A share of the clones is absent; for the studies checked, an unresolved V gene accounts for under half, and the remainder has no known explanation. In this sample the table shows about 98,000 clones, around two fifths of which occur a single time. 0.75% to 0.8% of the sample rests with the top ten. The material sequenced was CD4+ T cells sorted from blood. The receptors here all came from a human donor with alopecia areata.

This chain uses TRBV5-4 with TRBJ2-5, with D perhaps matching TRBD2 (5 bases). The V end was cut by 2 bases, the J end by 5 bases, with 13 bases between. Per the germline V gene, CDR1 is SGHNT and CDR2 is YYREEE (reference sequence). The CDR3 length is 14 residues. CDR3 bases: TGTGCCAGCAGCTTTCTAGCTGCCGAGGAGACCCAGTACTTC. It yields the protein CASSFLAAEETQYF.

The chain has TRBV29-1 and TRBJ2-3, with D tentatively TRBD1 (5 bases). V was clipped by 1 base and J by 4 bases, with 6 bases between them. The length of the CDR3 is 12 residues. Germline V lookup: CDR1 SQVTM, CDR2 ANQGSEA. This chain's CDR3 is CSVEAGSDTQYF. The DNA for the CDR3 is TGCAGCGTTGAAGCAGGGTCAGATACGCAGTATTTT.

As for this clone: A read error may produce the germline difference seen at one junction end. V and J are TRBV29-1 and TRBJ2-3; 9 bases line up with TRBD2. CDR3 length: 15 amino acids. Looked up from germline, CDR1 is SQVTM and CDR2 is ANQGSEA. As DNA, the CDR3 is TGCAGCGTAGAAGTCCTAGCGGGAAGGACAGATACGCAGTATTTT. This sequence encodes CSVEVLAGRTDTQYF.

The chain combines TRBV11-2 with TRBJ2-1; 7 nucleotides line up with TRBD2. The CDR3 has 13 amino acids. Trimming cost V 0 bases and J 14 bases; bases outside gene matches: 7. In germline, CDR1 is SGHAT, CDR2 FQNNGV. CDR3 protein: CASSLDRLAWEFF. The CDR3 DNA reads TGTGCCAGCAGCTTAGATCGACTAGCCTGGGAGTTCTTC.

CDR3 sequence: CASSPRVSQETQYF. CDR3 sequence (DNA): TGTGCCAGCAGCCCGAGAGTTAGCCAAGAGACCCAGTACTTC. The chain combines TRBV9 with TRBJ2-5; D gene ambiguous. Trimming took off 4 bases at V and 1 base at J, with 11 bases between the two ends. Germline V CDR1 and CDR2: SGDLS, YYNGEE. The CDR3 totals 14 residues.

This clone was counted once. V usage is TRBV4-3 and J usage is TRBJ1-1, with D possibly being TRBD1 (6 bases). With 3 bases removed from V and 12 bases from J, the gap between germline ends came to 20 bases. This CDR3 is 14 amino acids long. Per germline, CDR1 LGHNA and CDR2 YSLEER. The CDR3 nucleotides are TGCGCCAGCAGCCAGGACCGGGACATCGGGGCTTCTTTCTTT. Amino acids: CASSQDRDIGASFF.

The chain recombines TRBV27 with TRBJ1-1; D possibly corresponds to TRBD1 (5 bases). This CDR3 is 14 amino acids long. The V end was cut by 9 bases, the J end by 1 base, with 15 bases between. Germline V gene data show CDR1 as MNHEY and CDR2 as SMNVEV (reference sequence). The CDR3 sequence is CARPPGSRNTEAFF. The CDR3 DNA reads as TGTGCCAGGCCTCCAGGGTCCAGGAACACTGAAGCTTTCTTT.

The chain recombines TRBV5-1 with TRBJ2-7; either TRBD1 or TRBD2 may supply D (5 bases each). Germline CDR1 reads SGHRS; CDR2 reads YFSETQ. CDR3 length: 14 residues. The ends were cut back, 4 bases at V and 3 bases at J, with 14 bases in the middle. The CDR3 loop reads CASSPDTRGYEQYF. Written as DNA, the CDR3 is TGCGCCAGCAGCCCGGACACTAGGGGCTACGAGCAGTACTTC. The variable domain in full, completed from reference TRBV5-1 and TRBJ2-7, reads KAGVTQTPRYLIKTRGQQVTLSCSPISGHRSVSWYQQTPGQGLQFLFEYFSETQRNKGNFPGRFSGRQFSNSRSEMNVSTLELGDSALYLCASSPDTRGYEQYFGPGTRLTVT.

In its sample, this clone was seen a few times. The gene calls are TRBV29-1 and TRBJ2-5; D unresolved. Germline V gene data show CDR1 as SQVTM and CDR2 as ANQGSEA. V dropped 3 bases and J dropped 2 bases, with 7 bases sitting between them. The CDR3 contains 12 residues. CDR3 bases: TGCAGCGTTGAGCCCCGACAAGAGACCCAGTACTTC. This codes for CSVEPRQETQYF. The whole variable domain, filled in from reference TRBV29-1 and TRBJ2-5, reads SAVISQKPSRDICQRGTSLTIQCQVDSQVTMMFWYRQQPGQSLTLIATANQGSEATYESGFVIDKFPISRPNLTFSTLTVSNMSPEDSSIYLCSVEPRQETQYFGPGTRLLVL.

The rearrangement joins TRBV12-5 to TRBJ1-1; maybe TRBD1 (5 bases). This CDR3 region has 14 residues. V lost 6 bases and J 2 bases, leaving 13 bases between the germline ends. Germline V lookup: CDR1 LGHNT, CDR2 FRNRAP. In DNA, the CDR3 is TGTGCTAGTGGCTCCCCGGGGGTAAACACTGAAGCTTTCTTT. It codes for CASGSPGVNTEAFF.

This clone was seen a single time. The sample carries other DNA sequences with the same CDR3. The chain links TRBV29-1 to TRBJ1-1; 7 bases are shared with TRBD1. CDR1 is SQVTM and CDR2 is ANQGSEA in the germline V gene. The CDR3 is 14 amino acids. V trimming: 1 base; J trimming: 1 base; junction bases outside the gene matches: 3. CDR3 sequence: CSVEGRTGNTEAFF. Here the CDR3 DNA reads TGCAGCGTTGAAGGTCGGACAGGGAACACTGAAGCTTTCTTT.

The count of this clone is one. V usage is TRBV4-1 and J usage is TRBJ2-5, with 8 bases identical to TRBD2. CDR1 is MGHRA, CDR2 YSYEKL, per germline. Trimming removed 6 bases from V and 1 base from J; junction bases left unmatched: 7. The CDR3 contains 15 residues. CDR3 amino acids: CASSPSLAAQETQYF. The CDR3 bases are TGCGCCAGCAGTCCTTCACTAGCGGCCCAAGAGACCCAGTACTTC.

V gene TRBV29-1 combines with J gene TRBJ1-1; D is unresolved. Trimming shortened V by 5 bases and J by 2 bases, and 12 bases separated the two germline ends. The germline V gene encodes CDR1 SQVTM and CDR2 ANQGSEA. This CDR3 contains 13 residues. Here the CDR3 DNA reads TGCAGCGTTTCAGGAGGAGGTAACACTGAAGCTTTCTTT. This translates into CSVSGGGNTEAFF.

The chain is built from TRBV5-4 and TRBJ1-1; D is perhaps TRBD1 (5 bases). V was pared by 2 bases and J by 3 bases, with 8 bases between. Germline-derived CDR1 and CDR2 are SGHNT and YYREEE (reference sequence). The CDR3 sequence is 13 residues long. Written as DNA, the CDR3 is TGTGCCAGCAGCTTAAGAGGGGACACTGAAGCTTTCTTT. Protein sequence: CASSLRGDTEAFF.

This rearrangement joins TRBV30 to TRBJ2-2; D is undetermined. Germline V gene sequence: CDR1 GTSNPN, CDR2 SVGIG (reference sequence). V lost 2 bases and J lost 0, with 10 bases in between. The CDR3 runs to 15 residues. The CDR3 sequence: CAWSIGRTNTGELFF. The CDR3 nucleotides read TGTGCCTGGAGTATCGGGCGGACGAACACCGGGGAGCTGTTTTTT. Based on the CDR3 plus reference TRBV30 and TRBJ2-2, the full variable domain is SQTIHQWPATLVQPVGSPLSLECTVEGTSNPNLYWYRQAAGRGLQLLFYSVGIGQISSEVPQNLSASRPQDRQFILSSKKLLLSDSGFYLCAWSIGRTNTGELFFGEGSRLTVL.

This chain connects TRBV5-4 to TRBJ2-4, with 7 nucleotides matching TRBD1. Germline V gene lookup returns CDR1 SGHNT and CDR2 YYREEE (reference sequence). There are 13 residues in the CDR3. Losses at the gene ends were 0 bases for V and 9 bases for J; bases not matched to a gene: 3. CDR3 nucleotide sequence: TGTGCCAGCAGCTTGGCTTCAGGGGGCATTCAGTACTTC. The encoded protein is CASSLASGGIQYF.

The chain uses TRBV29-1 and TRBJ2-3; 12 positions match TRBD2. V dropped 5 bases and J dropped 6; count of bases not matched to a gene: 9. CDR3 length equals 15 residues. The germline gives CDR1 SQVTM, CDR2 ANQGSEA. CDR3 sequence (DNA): TGCAGCGTTAGGACAACTAGCGGGGGGACGGATACGCAGTATTTT. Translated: CSVRTTSGGTDTQYF.

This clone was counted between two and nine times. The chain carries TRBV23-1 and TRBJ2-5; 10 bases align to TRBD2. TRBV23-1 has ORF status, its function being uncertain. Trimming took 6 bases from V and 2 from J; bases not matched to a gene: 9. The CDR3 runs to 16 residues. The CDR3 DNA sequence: TGCGCCAGCAGAACTTCTACTAGCGGGACGCAAGAGACCCAGTACTTC. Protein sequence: CASRTSTSGTQETQYF.

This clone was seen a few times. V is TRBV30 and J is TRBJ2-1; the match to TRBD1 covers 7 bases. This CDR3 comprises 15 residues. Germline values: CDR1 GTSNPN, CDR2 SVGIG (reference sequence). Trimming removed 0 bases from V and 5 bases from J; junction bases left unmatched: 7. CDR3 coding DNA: TGTGCCTGGAGTGTACCGGGGACAGTTAACAATGAGCAGTTCTTC. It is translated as CAWSVPGTVNNEQFF.

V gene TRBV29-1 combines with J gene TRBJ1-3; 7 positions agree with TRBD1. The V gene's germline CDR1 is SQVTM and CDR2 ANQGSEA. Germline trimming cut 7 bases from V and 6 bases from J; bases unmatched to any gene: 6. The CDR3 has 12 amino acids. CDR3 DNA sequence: TGCAGCGGGAGACAGGGCGAAAACACCATATATTTT. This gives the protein CSGRQGENTIYF.

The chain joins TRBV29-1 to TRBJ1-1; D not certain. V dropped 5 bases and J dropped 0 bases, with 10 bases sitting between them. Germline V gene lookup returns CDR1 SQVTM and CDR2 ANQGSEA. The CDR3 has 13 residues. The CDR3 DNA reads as TGCAGCGTTATAGGATGGGTGAACACTGAAGCTTTCTTT. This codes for CSVIGWVNTEAFF.

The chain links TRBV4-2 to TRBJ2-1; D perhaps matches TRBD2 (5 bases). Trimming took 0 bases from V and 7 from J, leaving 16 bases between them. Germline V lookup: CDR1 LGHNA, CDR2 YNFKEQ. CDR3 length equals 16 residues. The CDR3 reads CASSQDREVTGNEQFF. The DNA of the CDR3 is TGTGCCAGCAGCCAAGATCGTGAGGTTACGGGAAATGAGCAGTTCTTC.

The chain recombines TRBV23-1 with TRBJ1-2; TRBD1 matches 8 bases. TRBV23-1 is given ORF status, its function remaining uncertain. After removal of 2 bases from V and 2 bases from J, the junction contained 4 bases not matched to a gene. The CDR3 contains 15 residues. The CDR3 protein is CASSQPGGRNYGYTF. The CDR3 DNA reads TGCGCCAGCAGTCAACCAGGGGGCCGGAACTATGGCTACACCTTC.

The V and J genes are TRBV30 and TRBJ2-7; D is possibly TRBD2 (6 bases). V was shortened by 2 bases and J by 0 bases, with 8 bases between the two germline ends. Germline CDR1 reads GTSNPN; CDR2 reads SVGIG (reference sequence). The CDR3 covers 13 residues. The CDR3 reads CAWSSGSSYEQYF. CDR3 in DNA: TGTGCCTGGAGTTCCGGGAGCTCCTACGAGCAGTACTTC.

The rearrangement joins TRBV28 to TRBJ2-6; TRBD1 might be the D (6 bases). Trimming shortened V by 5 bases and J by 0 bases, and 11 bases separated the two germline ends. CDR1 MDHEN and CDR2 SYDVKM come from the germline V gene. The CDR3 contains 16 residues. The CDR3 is CASSLQGPSGANVLTF. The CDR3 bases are TGTGCCAGCAGTCTACAGGGCCCCTCTGGGGCCAACGTCCTGACTTTC.

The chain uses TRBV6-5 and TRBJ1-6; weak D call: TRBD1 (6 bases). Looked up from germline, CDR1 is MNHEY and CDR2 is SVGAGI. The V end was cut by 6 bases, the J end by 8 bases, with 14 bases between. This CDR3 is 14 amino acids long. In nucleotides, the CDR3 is TGTGCCAGCAGAACAGGGTTTGGGGATTCACCCCTCCACTTT. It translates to CASRTGFGDSPLHF.

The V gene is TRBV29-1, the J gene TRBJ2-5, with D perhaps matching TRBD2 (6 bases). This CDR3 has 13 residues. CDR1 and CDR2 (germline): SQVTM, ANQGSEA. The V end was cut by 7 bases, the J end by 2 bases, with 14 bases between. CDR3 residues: CSARRGVQETQYF. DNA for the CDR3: TGCAGCGCCCGGAGGGGTGTTCAAGAGACCCAGTACTTC.

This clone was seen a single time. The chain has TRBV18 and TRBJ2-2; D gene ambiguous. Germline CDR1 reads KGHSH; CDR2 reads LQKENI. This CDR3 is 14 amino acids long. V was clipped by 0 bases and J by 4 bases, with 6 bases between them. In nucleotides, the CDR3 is TGTGCCAGCTCACCACCCAGCGCCACCGGGGAGCTGTTTTTT. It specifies CASSPPSATGELFF.

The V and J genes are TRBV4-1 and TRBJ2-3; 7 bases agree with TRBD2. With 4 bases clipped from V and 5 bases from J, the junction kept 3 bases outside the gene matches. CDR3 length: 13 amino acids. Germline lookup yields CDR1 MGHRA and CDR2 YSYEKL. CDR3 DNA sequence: TGCGCCAGCAGCCTAGAGCGGGGAGATACGCAGTATTTT. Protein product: CASSLERGDTQYF.

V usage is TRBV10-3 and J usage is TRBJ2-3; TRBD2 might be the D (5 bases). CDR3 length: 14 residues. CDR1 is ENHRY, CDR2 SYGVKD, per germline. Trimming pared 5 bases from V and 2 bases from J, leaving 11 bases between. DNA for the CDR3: TGTGCCATCAGTTCGGGGATAGTCACAGATACGCAGTATTTT. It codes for CAISSGIVTDTQYF.

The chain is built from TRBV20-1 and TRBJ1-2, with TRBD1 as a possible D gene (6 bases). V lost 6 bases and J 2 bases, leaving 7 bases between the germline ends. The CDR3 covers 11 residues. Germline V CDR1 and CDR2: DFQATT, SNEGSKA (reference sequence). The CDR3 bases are TGCAGTGCCACAGGGAACTATGGCTACACCTTC. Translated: CSATGNYGYTF.

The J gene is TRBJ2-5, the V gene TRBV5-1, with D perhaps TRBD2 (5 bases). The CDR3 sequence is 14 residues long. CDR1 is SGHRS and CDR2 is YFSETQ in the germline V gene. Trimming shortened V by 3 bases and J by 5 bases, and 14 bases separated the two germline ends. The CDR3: CASSYAGLGETQYF. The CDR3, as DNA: TGCGCCAGCAGCTACGCCGGACTCGGTGAGACCCAGTACTTC.